The 9 T cell receptor beta chains in this list originate from one sample, sequenced in a study of tumor-infiltrating lymphocytes in primary liver carcinoma. A primer matching the constant region was used to make TCR beta cDNA from around 550 ng of total RNA. Slightly modified ARM-PCR, run as three nested multiplex PCR rounds, produced the TCR beta libraries. A C-beta reverse primer was combined with TRBV1-TRBV30 forward primers in the first two PCR rounds, and each round had roughly 9 cycles. MiXCR was run by TCRdb on the multiplex PCR reads, yielding one entry per CDR3 protein. In the table there are roughly 190,000 distinct CDR3 sequences, just under 85% of which are singletons. The source material, roughly 18-30 mg of unsorted bulk tissue, was used to co-extract RNA and DNA. The material sequenced was tumor tissue from primary liver carcinoma. The origin of the receptors is a man between 40 and 49 years old with primary liver carcinoma and hepatitis B virus infection.

A note on this clonotype: This likely comes from a read error, as the CDR3 has no conserved phenylalanine or tryptophan at its end. The chain employs TRBV10-3 and TRBJ2-3; tentatively, D is TRBD2 (5 bases). The germline V gene encodes CDR1 ENHRY and CDR2 SYGVKD. This CDR3 region has 14 residues. The CDR3 DNA sequence: TGTGCGATCAGTGAGAGCGGCAGCACAGATACGCAGTATTCT. Translated, it gives CAISESGSTDTQYS.

About this clonotype: No conserved phenylalanine or tryptophan is present at the end of the CDR3, so a read error is the likely explanation. No DNA is shown, since the ends of the CDR3 on it are uncertain; the CDR3 is the one TCRdb lists. V is TRBV11-2 and J is TRBJ2-2. Germline-derived CDR1 and CDR2 are SGHAT and FQNNGV. The CDR3 length equals 17 residues, ends included. CDR3 region: CASSLDHRGRDTGELFY.

A remark on this clonotype: An end of the junction differs from the germline gene, which may be a read error. The V and J genes are TRBV12-3 or TRBV12-4 and TRBJ2-5; no reliable D call. This CDR3 has 13 amino acids. The CDR3 DNA reads as TGTGCCAGCTGTTTAATAGTAGGAGAGACCCAGTACTTC. The encoded protein is CASCLIVGETQYF.

Comment on this clonotype: A clone one base away is much larger, so this may be a read error. No conserved phenylalanine or tryptophan is present at the end of the CDR3, so a read error is the likely explanation. V is TRBV30 and J is TRBJ1-1; D is undetermined. Trimming took off 5 bases at V and 4 bases at J, with 14 bases between the two ends. CDR1 is GTSNPN, CDR2 SVGIG, per germline (reference sequence). This CDR3 spans 13 amino acids. This CDR3 is CAWVPRAGTEAFY. CDR3 nucleotides: TGTGCCTGGGTCCCCCGGGCCGGCACTGAAGCTTTCTAT.

As for this clonotype: The junction departs from the called germline gene at one end, perhaps through a read error. The rearrangement joins TRBV11-2 to TRBJ2-7; D gene ambiguous. Germline V gene data show CDR1 as SGHAT and CDR2 as FQNNGV. The CDR3 has 12 amino acids. CDR3 amino acids: CASNLVVGKQYF. Written as DNA, the CDR3 is TGTGCCAGCAACTTAGTGGTCGGCAAGCAGTACTTC.

As concerns this clonotype: This may stem from a read error, because a much larger clone lies one nucleotide away. The chain carries TRBV11-2 and TRBJ2-1; 8 nucleotides align to TRBD1. V lost 0 bases, J lost 6 bases, and 4 bases stayed unmatched. This CDR3 comprises 15 residues. Germline CDR1 and CDR2: SGHAT and FQNNGV. CDR3 region: CASSLEQGDFNEQFF. CDR3 nucleotides: TGTGCCAGCAGCTTAGAACAGGGGGATTTCAATGAGCAGTTCTTC.

Of note for this clonotype: The junction departs from the called germline gene at one end, perhaps through a read error. V gene TRBV6-6 combines with J gene TRBJ2-7, with unresolved D. The CDR3 runs to 14 residues. CDR1 is MNHNY, CDR2 SVGAGI, per germline (reference sequence). Written as DNA, the CDR3 is TGTACCAGCAGTTACTCCGGCGGCAACTACGCGCAGTACTTC. It translates to CTSSYSGGNYAQYF.

As concerns this clonotype: Compared with germline, one end of the junction differs, possibly owing to a read error. The rearrangement joins TRBV29-1 to TRBJ2-2; tentative D call: TRBD2 (6 bases). The CDR3 length is 13 residues. Germline V gene lookup returns CDR1 SQVTM and CDR2 ANQGSEA. The CDR3 here is CSVAGTNNGGLFF. For the CDR3, the DNA is TGCAGCGTTGCTGGGACGAACAACGGGGGGCTGTTTTTT.

Notes on this clonotype: No conserved phenylalanine or tryptophan is present at the end of the CDR3, so a read error is the likely explanation. The chain combines TRBV11-2 with TRBJ2-5; D uncertain. V was clipped by 6 bases and J by 5 bases, with 19 bases between them. Per the germline V gene, CDR1 is SGHAT and CDR2 is FQNNGV. The CDR3 runs 15 residues. CDR3 amino acids: CASSRWSGPAETQYS. CDR3 DNA sequence: TGTGCCAGCAGTCGTTGGTCTGGTCCCGCGGAGACCCAGTACTCA.